Included here is one T cell receptor (beta chain) sequence, with context. This sample is part of a study of CD8 T cells in ankylosing spondylitis. Quantitative 5'-RACE was performed with molecular barcodes, and it yielded the TCR beta libraries. TCRdb reprocessed the 5' RACE reads with MiXCR, giving one entry per CDR3 protein. The repertoire holds some 350,000 distinct CDR3 sequences, with about 15% as singletons. Germline CDR1 and CDR2: MDHEN and SYDVKM. Trimming shortened V by 3 bases and J by 2 bases, and 8 bases separated the two germline ends. This CDR3 region has 13 residues. The receptor was derived from a male donor with ankylosing spondylitis or in good health (not recorded which). The chain links TRBV28 to TRBJ2-7; D not certain. The sequencing input was blood, either unsorted or a sorted T cell fraction (not recorded which). CDR3 in amino acids: CASSLGRTYEQYF. The DNA of the CDR3 is TGTGCCAGCAGTTTGGGCAGGACCTACGAGCAGTACTTC.